This paragraph reports one T cell receptor (beta chain). Its specific antigen is unknown. No base quality information exists; no much larger clone differs at one position. The immunoSEQ Assay, a bias-controlled multiplex PCR, was used to amplify TCRbeta CDR3 regions from genomic DNA. From the authors' description of their analysis: The number of nucleated cells in each sample was estimated by amplification of reference gene primers within the assay. To quantify the absolute abundance of each unique TCRbeta CDR3 rearrangement, sequence reads were collapsed and filtered. For each sample, productive Simpson clonality was calculated as the square root of Simpson's diversity index over productive rearrangements. TCRdb obtained this table from immuneACCESS and retained in-frame rearrangements with V and J assigned. These tables miss some clones; where compared with another copy, unresolved V genes account for less than half of the shortfall, and the remainder is unexplained. V and J calls and clone size are copied from that table; D and trimming were computed from the DNA. The sample includes about 52,000 clones, with nearly 90% observed a single time. The ten most abundant clones make up roughly 10% of the sample.

Whole blood was collected in K2EDTA tubes by collaborating institutions according to the institutions' own protocols. Collaborator samples were shipped for TCRbeta analysis as frozen whole blood, isolated PBMCs, or DNA extracted from either sample type. The data belong to a study of blood T cell repertoires in COVID-19 (TCRdb year 2020). Study-wide context: Samples covering the acute and convalescent phases of COVID-19 were provided by collaborators in the United States, Italy and Spain. The material from the prospective study consisted of cDNA or gDNA derived from T cells, B-cell-depleted T cells, or PBMCs. The dataset comprised deeply sampled blood TCRbeta repertoires from subjects exposed to, actively infected with, or recovered from COVID-19. The repertoires were released in a freely available public database intended as a resource for research on the immune response to SARS-CoV-2. Samples were obtained from the ongoing ImmuneRACE study (first 160 participants) and from 950 to 1,500 subjects provided by 6 global collaborators. Nearly every sample came with metadata listing a de-identified subject ID, COVID-19 status, age in years and sex. HLA class I and class II types, where available, came from metadata supplied by the sample provider rather than from assay-based typing.

The CDR3 contains 15 residues, cysteine and phenylalanine counted. Only the CDR3 DNA stays, 45 bases, in frame from base 1. CDR1 and CDR2 are drawn from the germline V gene: KGHSH, LQKENI. Trimming leaves V shorter by 3 bases and J shorter by 3 bases, with the junction holding 7 bases beyond the gene matches. Summary of the overall study and its limitations: How much clinical and demographic metadata was included differed by source and by participant, and the metadata was provided uncurated.

The receptor's source is an elderly man with active or convalescent COVID-19. Source material: peripheral blood. This receptor chain uses TRBV18 and TRBJ2-7, with 8 bases in between that match TRBD1. The CDR3 sequence is CASSPWTGTVYEQYF. The nucleotide sequence reads TGTGCCAGCTCACCTTGGACAGGGACAGTCTACGAGCAGTACTTC.